A single sample gave rise to the 17 T cell receptor beta chains below, sequenced in a study of cytotoxic CD8 clonotypes in ibrutinib-treated CLL. TCRdb keeps only in-frame clones here, not all; method: immunoSEQ multiplex PCR. This sample has around 310,000 clones, with roughly 80% found just once. The sequences come from PBMCs, collected before ibrutinib treatment. The receptors shown here come from a human donor with chronic lymphocytic leukemia.

V is TRBV2 and J is TRBJ1-4; D unclear. The CDR3 consists of 15 residues. V lost 8 bases to trimming and J lost 0 bases, with 13 bases between them. The germline V gene encodes CDR1 SNHLY and CDR2 FYNNEI. Here the CDR3 DNA reads TGTGCCAGCCTCCTTGCCCATGCAACTAATGAAAAACTGTTTTTT. Amino acid sequence: CASLLAHATNEKLFF.

This chain links TRBV27 with TRBJ2-1; D possibly corresponds to TRBD2 (5 bases). Trimming pared 1 base from V and 5 bases from J, leaving 15 bases between. This CDR3 is built from 16 residues. Looked up from germline, CDR1 is MNHEY and CDR2 is SMNVEV (reference sequence). CDR3 nucleotides: TGTGCCAGCAGTTTATTATCTCTAGCTAATAACAATGAGCAGTTCTTC. Protein product: CASSLLSLANNNEQFF.

The rearrangement uses TRBV27 and TRBJ2-7; TRBD2 matches at 7 bases. V lost 6 bases and J lost 2; bases outside the gene matches: 4. CDR3 length: 13 residues. Germline values: CDR1 MNHEY, CDR2 SMNVEV (reference sequence). Here the CDR3 reads CASRSGNAYEQYF. In DNA, the CDR3 is TGTGCCAGCAGAAGCGGGAACGCCTACGAGCAGTACTTC.

The rearrangement links TRBV28 to TRBJ1-5; maybe TRBD1 (5 bases). The CDR3 extends over 16 amino acids. Per germline, CDR1 MDHEN and CDR2 SYDVKM. Trimming shortened V by 3 bases and J by 2 bases, and 14 bases separated the two germline ends. As DNA, the CDR3 is TGTGCCAGCAGTTTTAGTAGAGGGACGGGCAATCAGCCCCAGCATTTT. Translation gives CASSFSRGTGNQPQHF.

In this sample, this clone turned up a few times. CDR3 residues: CASSLMDRGTQYF. In DNA form, the CDR3 reads TGTGCCAGCAGCTTAATGGACCGTGGTACGCAGTATTTT. The chain employs TRBV7-3 and TRBJ2-3, with D hard to call. Germline V CDR1 and CDR2: SGHTA, FQGTGA. There are 13 residues in the CDR3. V was trimmed by 1 base and J by 8 bases, leaving 10 bases between them.

The rearrangement uses TRBV6-6 and TRBJ2-7; perhaps TRBD2 as D (5 bases). The ends were cut back, 2 bases at V and 3 bases at J, with 8 bases in the middle. The CDR3 totals 13 residues. Germline values: CDR1 MNHNY, CDR2 SVGAGI (reference sequence). DNA of the CDR3: TGTGCCAGCAGTTACAGCGGTTACTACGAGCAGTACTTC. It translates to CASSYSGYYEQYF.

The V call is TRBV6-6, the J call TRBJ2-1; 7 nucleotides match TRBD2. Germline V gene lookup returns CDR1 MNHNY and CDR2 SVGAGI (reference sequence). Germline trimming cut 2 bases from V and 7 bases from J; bases unmatched to any gene: 8. The CDR3 is made up of 15 amino acids. Here the CDR3 DNA reads TGTGCCAGCAGTTACGAGGGAGGGCCGTTGAATGAGCAGTTCTTC. Protein product: CASSYEGGPLNEQFF.

This chain connects TRBV13 to TRBJ1-1; D is undetermined. Trimming cost V 0 bases and J 2 bases, with 10 bases left between them. The CDR3 spans 15 residues. CDR1 and CDR2 (germline): PRHDT, FYEKMQ (reference sequence). This CDR3 reads CASSLGLAGNTEAFF. In DNA, the CDR3 is TGTGCCAGCAGCTTAGGCCTGGCCGGAAACACTGAAGCTTTCTTT.

V gene TRBV7-8 combines with J gene TRBJ2-2, with 7 bases lining up with TRBD2. This CDR3 has 15 residues. V lost 2 bases, J lost 4 bases, and 4 bases stayed unmatched. CDR1 is SGHVS and CDR2 is FQNEAQ in the germline V gene. CDR3 DNA sequence: TGTGCCAGCAGCTTAATGATAGCGGGCACCGGGGAGCTGTTTTTT. Amino acids: CASSLMIAGTGELFF.

With regard to this clone: Different DNA sequences within this sample yield the same CDR3. The CDR3 is CAWSVRGGETQYF. CDR3 DNA: TGTGCCTGGAGTGTTCGGGGAGGGGAGACCCAGTACTTC. The rearrangement joins TRBV30 to TRBJ2-5; TRBD2 matches 7 bases. J lost 5 bases, V lost 0 bases, and 3 bases had no gene match. The CDR3 spans 13 residues. CDR1 is GTSNPN and CDR2 is SVGIG in the germline V gene (reference sequence).

This clone came up once. J is TRBJ2-5 and V is TRBV4-3; the D gene is possibly TRBD2 (5 bases). Trimming removed 4 bases from V and 1 base from J, with 13 bases in between. CDR1 LGHNA and CDR2 YSLEER come from the germline V gene. This CDR3 has 15 amino acids. CDR3 region: CASSRHRAVQETQYF. DNA of the CDR3: TGCGCCAGCAGCCGGCATCGAGCGGTCCAAGAGACCCAGTACTTC.

This chain connects TRBV7-8 to TRBJ2-2; possibly TRBD1 for D (6 bases). V was cut by 5 bases and J by 4 bases, with 11 bases left in between. Germline loops: CDR1 SGHVS, CDR2 FQNEAQ. This CDR3 has 14 amino acids. This chain's CDR3 is CASSRGTSTGELFF. The CDR3 DNA reads as TGTGCCAGCAGCCGAGGGACATCCACCGGGGAGCTGTTTTTT.

This chain joins TRBV4-3 and TRBJ2-7, with D unresolved. V lost 0 bases, J lost 3 bases, and 15 bases lay in between. The CDR3 contains 16 residues. Germline V CDR1 and CDR2: LGHNA, YSLEER. Written as DNA, the CDR3 is TGCGCCAGCAGCCAAGATTTCACAGTAGCAAGCTACGAGCAGTACTTC. It translates to CASSQDFTVASYEQYF.

This clone came up a few times. The chain recombines TRBV19 with TRBJ1-2; D is undetermined. The CDR3 is 13 residues long. Per the germline V gene, CDR1 is LNHDA and CDR2 is SQIVND (reference sequence). V was cut by 6 bases and J by 1 base, with 9 bases left in between. In nucleotides, the CDR3 is TGTGCCAGTAGCCACAGTTTTAACTATGGCTACACCTTC. This sequence encodes CASSHSFNYGYTF.

The chain couples TRBV30 to TRBJ2-1, with TRBD2 matching over 12 bases. The CDR3 has 16 amino acids. Unmatched junction bases numbered 9, after V lost 5 bases and J lost 4 bases. Germline V gives CDR1 GTSNPN, CDR2 SVGIG (reference sequence). The CDR3: CAWLLAGGPRYNEQFF. The CDR3 DNA sequence: TGTGCCTGGCTTCTAGCGGGAGGGCCTAGGTACAATGAGCAGTTCTTC.

Only a few counts were recorded for this clone. This chain joins TRBV10-3 and TRBJ2-1; D is uncertain. V lost 10 bases, J lost 8 bases, and 15 bases lay in between. Germline V lookup: CDR1 ENHRY, CDR2 SYGVKD. The CDR3 runs to 12 residues. The CDR3 nucleotides read TGTGCCACATTTGGACCATCCGATGAGCAGTTCTTC. As protein: CATFGPSDEQFF.

The chain carries TRBV5-6 and TRBJ2-7; D gene ambiguous. Germline V gene lookup returns CDR1 SGHDT and CDR2 YYEEEE. The V and J ends lost 4 bases and 7 bases respectively, with 9 bases between them. This CDR3 region has 11 residues. The CDR3 DNA follows: TGTGCCAGCAGCGTAGGTGGGGAGCAGTACTTC. Amino acid sequence: CASSVGGEQYF.